This T cell receptor beta chain originates from a study of OX40 agonist ivuxolimab in advanced cancers. Libraries were prepared by immunoSEQ multiplex PCR; TCRdb keeps only in-frame clonotypes and omits some of them. The top ten hold 15% to 18% of the sample, which has approximately 71,000 clones, 90% to 95% seen once. This sequence was found in an adult with an advanced solid tumor such as melanoma, head and neck, liver or kidney cancer. The sample in question was CD4+ or CD8+ T cells sorted from blood, obtained in a trial of the OX40 agonist ivuxolimab.

CDR3 sequence: CASSQLDRGSSEAFF. CDR3 DNA: TGCGCCAGCAGCCAGCTCGACAGGGGTTCTTCTGAAGCTTTCTTT. The V and J genes are TRBV4-3 and TRBJ1-1; TRBD1 matches at 8 bases. The CDR3 covers 15 residues. Germline CDR1 reads LGHNA; CDR2 reads YSLEER. Trimming took 3 bases from V and 6 from J; bases not matched to a gene: 9.